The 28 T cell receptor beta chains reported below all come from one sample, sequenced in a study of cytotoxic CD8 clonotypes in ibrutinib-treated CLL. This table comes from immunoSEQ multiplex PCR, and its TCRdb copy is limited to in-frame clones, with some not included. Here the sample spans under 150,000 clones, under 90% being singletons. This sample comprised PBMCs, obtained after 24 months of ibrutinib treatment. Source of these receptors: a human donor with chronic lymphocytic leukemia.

CDR3 protein: CASTRLADANTGELFF. Here the CDR3 DNA reads TGTGCCAGTACCAGACTAGCGGACGCGAACACCGGGGAGCTGTTTTTT. The chain joins TRBV19 to TRBJ2-2, with TRBD2 identical over 9 bases. This CDR3 has 16 residues. The V and J ends lost 7 bases and 0 bases, in that order; junction bases with no gene match: 6. The germline CDR1 and CDR2 sequences are LNHDA and SQIVND (reference sequence).

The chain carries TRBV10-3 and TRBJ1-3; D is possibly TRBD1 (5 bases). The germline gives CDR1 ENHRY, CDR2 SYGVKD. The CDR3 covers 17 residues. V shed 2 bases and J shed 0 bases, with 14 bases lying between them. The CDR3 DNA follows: TGTGCCATCAGTGAGAGGGGACTTCCGAGCTCTGGAAACACCATATATTTT. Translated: CAISERGLPSSGNTIYF.

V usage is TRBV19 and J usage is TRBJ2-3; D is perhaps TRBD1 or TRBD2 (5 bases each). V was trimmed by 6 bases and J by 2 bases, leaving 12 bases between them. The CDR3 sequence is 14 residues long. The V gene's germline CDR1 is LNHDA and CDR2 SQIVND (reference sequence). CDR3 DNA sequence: TGTGCCAGTAGGGAGGACACTCCCACAGATACGCAGTATTTT. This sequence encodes CASREDTPTDTQYF.

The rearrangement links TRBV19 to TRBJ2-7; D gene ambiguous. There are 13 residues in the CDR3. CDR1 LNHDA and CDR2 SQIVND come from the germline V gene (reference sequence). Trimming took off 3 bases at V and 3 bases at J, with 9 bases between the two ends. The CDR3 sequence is CASSIETYYEQYF. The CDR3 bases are TGTGCCAGTAGTATTGAGACGTACTACGAGCAGTACTTC.

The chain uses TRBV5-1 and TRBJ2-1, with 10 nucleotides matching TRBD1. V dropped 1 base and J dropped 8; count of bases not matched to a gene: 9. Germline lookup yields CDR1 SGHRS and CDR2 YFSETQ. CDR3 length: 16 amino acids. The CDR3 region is CASSLPTGTGDHEQFF. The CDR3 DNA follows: TGCGCCAGCAGCTTGCCAACCGGGACAGGGGACCATGAGCAGTTCTTC.

CDR3 region: CASSSGANVLTF. The CDR3 DNA reads TGTGCCAGCAGCTCCGGGGCCAACGTCCTGACTTTC. The chain links TRBV2 to TRBJ2-6; D gene uncertain. The germline gives CDR1 SNHLY, CDR2 FYNNEI. V was clipped by 6 bases and J by 4 bases, with 4 bases between them. The CDR3 loop spans 12 amino acids.

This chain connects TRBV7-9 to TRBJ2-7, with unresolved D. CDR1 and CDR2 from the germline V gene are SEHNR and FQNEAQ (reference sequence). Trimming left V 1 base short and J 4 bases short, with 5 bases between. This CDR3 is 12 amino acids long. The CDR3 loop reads CASSLVRYEQYF. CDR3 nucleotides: TGTGCCAGCAGCTTAGTAAGGTACGAGCAGTACTTC.

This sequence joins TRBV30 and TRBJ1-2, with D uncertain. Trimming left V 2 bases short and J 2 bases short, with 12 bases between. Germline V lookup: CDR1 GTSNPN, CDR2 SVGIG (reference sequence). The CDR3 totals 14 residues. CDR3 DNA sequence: TGTGCCTGGAGTACTAGACGGGGAAACTATGGCTACACCTTC. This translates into CAWSTRRGNYGYTF.

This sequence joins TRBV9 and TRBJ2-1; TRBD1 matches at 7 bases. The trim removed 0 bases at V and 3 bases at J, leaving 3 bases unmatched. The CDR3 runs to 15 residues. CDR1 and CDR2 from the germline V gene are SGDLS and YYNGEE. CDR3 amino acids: CASSVEGANYNEQFF. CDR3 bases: TGTGCCAGCAGCGTAGAGGGGGCTAACTACAATGAGCAGTTCTTC.

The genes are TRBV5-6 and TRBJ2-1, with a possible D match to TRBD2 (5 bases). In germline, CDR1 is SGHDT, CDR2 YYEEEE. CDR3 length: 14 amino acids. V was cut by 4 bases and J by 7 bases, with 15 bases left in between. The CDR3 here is CASSMIQRTNEQFF. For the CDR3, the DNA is TGTGCCAGCAGCATGATACAGAGGACTAATGAGCAGTTCTTC.

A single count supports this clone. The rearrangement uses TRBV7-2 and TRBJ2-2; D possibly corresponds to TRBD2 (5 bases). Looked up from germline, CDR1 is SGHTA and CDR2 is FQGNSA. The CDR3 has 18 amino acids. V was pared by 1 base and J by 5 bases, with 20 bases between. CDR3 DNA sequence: TGTGCCAGCAGCTTAGTGGGCCTGGGAGCAAGGCGAACCGGGGAGCTGTTTTTT. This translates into CASSLVGLGARRTGELFF.

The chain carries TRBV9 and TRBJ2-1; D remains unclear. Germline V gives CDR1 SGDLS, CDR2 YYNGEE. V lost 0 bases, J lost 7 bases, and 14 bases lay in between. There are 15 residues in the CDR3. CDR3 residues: CASSVEVVSRNEQFF. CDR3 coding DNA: TGTGCCAGCAGCGTAGAGGTGGTCAGTAGAAATGAGCAGTTCTTC. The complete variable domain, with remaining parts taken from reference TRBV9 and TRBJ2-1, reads DSGVTQTPKHLITATGQRVTLRCSPRSGDLSVYWYQQSLDQGLQFLIQYYNGEERAKGNILERFSAQQFPDLHSELNLSSLELGDSALYFCASSVEVVSRNEQFFGPGTRLTVL.

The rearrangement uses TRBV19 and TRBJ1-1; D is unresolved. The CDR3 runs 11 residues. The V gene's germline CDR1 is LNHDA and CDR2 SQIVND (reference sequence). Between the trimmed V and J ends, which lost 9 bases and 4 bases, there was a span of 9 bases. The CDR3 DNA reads TGTGCCAGCTCCTTCAGCACTGAAGCTTTCTTT. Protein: CASSFSTEAFF.

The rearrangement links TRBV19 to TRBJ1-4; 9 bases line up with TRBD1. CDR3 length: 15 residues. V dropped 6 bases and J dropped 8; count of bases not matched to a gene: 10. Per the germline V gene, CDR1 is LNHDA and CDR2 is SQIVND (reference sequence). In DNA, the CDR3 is TGTGCCAGTAGCAACAGGGGGCGAGGAGGAGAAAAACTGTTTTTT. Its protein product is CASSNRGRGGEKLFF.

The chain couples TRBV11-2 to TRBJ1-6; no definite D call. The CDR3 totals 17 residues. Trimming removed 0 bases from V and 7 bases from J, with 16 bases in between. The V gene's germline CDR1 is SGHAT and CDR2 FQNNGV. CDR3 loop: CASSLDGPGLMNSPLHF. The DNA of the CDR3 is TGTGCCAGCAGCTTAGATGGGCCTGGGCTCATGAATTCACCCCTCCACTTT.

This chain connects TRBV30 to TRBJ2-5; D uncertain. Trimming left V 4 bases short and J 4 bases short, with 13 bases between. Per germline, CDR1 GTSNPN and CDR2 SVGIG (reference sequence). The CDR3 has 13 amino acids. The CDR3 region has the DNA TGTGCCTGGAAGGTAGAGGCAGGAGAGACCCAGTACTTC. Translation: CAWKVEAGETQYF.

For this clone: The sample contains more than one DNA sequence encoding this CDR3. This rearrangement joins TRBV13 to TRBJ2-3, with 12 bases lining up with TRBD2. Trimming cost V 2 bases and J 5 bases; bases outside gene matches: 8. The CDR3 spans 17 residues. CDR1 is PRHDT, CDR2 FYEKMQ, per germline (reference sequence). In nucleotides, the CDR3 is TGTGCCAGCAGCTTATGGCTAGCGGGGGGGCTTTTAGATACGCAGTATTTT. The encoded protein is CASSLWLAGGLLDTQYF.

In DNA form, the CDR3 reads TGTGCCAGCACGCGAAGTGTTGGGAACTATGGCTACACCTTC. The encoded protein is CASTRSVGNYGYTF. The chain links TRBV6-5 to TRBJ1-2; D ambiguous. V was shortened by 7 bases and J by 2 bases, with 14 bases between the two germline ends. CDR3 length: 14 amino acids. Germline values: CDR1 MNHEY, CDR2 SVGAGI.

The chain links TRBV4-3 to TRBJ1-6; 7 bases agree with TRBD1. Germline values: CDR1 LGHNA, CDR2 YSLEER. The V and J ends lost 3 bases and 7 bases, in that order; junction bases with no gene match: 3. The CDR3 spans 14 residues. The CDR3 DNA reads TGCGCCAGCAGCCAGACGGACAGGAATTCACCCCTCCACTTT. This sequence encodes CASSQTDRNSPLHF.

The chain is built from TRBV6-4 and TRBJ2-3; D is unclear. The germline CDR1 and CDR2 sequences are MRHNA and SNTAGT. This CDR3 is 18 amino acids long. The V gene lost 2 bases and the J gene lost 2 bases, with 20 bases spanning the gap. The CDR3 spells CASSDPLVPPHTTDTQYF. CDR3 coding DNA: TGTGCCAGCAGTGACCCCCTGGTCCCACCACACACCACAGATACGCAGTATTTT.

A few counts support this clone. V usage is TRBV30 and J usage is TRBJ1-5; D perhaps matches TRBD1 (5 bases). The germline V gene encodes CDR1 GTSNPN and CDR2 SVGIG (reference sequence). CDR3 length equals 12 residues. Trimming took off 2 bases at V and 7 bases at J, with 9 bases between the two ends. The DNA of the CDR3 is TGTGCCTGGAGTAGGGGTGGACAGCCCCAGCATTTT. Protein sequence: CAWSRGGQPQHF.

The CDR3, as DNA: TGCAGCGTGGCTAAGAACACTGAAGCTTTCTTT. Residues: CSVAKNTEAFF. The chain combines TRBV29-1 with TRBJ1-1; D is unresolved. Trimming left V 6 bases short and J 1 base short, with 6 bases between. CDR3 size: 11 residues. Germline V gene lookup returns CDR1 SQVTM and CDR2 ANQGSEA.

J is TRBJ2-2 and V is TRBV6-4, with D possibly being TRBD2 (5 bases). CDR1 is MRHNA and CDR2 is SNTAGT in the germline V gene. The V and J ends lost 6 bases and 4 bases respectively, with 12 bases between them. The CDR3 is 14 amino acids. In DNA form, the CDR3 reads TGTGCCAGCAGGACGAGGGTAGGCACCGGGGAGCTGTTTTTT. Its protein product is CASRTRVGTGELFF.

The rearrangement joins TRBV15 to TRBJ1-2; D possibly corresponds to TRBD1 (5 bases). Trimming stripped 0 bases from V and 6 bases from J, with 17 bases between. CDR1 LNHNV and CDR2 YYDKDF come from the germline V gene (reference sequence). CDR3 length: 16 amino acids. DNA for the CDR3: TGTGCCACCAGCAGAGACTCCGCTGGGGGGAGAGATGGCTACACCTTC. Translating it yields CATSRDSAGGRDGYTF.

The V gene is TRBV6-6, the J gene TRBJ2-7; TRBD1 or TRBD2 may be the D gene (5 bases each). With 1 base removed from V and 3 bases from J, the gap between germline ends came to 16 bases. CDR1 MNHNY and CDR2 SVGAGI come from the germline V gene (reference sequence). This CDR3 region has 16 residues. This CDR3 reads CASSYFRDVYVYEQYF. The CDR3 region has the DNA TGTGCCAGCAGTTACTTCCGGGACGTATATGTCTACGAGCAGTACTTC.

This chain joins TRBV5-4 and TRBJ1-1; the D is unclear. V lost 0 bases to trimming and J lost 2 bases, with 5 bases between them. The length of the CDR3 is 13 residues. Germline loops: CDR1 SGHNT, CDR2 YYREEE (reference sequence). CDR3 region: CASSLESNTEAFF. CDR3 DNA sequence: TGTGCCAGCAGCTTGGAGAGTAACACTGAAGCTTTCTTT. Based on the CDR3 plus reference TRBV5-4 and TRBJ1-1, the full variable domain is ETGVTQSPTHLIKTRGQQVTLRCSSQSGHNTVSWYQQALGQGPQFIFQYYREEENGRGNFPPRFSGLQFPNYSSELNVNALELDDSALYLCASSLESNTEAFFGQGTRLTVV.

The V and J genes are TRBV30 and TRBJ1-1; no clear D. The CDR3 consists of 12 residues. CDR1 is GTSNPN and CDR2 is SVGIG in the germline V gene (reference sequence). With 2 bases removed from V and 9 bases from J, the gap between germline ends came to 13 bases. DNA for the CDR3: TGTGCCTGGAGTCCGGGCGACGACAAAGCTTTCTTT. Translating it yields CAWSPGDDKAFF. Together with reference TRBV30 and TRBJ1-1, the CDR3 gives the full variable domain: SQTIHQWPATLVQPVGSPLSLECTVEGTSNPNLYWYRQAAGRGLQLLFYSVGIGQISSEVPQNLSASRPQDRQFILSSKKLLLSDSGFYLCAWSPGDDKAFFGQGTRLTVV.

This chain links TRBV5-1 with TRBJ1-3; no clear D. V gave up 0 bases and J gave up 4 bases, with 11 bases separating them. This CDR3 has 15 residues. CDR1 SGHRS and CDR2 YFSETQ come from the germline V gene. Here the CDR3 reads CASSLGPHSGNTIYF. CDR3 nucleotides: TGCGCCAGCAGCTTGGGTCCCCACTCGGGAAACACCATATATTTT.